This record looks at one T cell receptor (beta chain) sequence and its context. Its antigen remains unknown. This entry belongs to a study of Ad26.COV2.S vaccination and SARS-CoV-2 variants. In the study overall: Of the COV1001 trial arms, the Ad26.COV2.S arm included the donor.

The method was immunoSEQ multiplex PCR; TCRdb's version includes in-frame clones alone and lacks a portion of them. The sample shows around 340,000 clones, around 90% of them seen only once. V gave up 0 bases and J gave up 2 bases, with 8 bases separating them. The CDR3 totals 14 residues. Germline CDR1 is SGDLS and CDR2 is YYNGEE. Regarding treatment: some 20 received Ad26.COV2.S at low or high dose, single or two shots; roughly five received placebo; per-sample allocation not given. Collection of the samples took place on day 63 after the first injection of vaccine or placebo. Recruitment in Boston yielded a donor of adult age, 18-55 years. The study, taken as a whole, reports: Spike-specific TCR breadth was greater after Ad26.COV2.S than placebo. The authors reported substantial breadth in spike-specific CD8+ and CD4+ T cell responses after vaccination.

The chain joins TRBV9 to TRBJ2-5, with D hard to call. The starting material was peripheral blood, obtained in a trial of Ad26.COV2.S vaccine versus placebo. This receptor was identified in a person aged 18-60 years who received the Ad26.COV2.S COVID-19 vaccine or a placebo. The CDR3 loop is CASSVDREQETQYF. The CDR3, as DNA: TGTGCCAGCAGCGTAGATCGAGAGCAAGAGACCCAGTACTTC.